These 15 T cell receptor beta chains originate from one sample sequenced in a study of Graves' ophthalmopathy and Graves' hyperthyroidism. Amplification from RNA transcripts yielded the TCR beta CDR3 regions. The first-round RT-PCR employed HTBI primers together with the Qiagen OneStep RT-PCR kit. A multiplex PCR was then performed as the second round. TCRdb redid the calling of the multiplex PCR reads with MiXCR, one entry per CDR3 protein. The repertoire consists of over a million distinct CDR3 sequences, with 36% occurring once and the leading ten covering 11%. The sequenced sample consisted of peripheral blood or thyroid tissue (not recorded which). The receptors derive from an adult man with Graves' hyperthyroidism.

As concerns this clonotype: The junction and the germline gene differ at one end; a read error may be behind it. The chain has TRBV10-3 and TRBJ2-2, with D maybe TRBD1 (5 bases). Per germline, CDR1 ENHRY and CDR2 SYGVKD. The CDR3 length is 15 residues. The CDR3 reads CASSLVYRRDGELFF. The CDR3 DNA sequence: TGTGCCAGCAGTTTGGTTTACAGGCGAGACGGGGAGCTGTTTTTT.

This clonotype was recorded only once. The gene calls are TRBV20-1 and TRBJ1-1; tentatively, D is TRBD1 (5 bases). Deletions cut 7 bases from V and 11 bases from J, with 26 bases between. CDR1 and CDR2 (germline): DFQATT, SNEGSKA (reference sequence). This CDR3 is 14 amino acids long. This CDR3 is CSVGPNKGVGRAFF. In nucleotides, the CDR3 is TGCAGTGTGGGGCCAAACAAGGGCGTCGGCCGGGCTTTCTTT.

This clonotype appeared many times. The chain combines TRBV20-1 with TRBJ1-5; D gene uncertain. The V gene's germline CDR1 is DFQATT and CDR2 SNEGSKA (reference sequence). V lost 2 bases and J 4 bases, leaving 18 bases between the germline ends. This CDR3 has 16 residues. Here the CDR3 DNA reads TGCAGTGCTAGACCCCAATCCGGACGGTTGAATCAGCCCCAGCATTTT. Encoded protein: CSARPQSGRLNQPQHF.

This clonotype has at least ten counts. The CDR3 reads CASSFTGMVETQYF. The CDR3 nucleotides read TGTGCCAGCAGCTTTACAGGGATGGTGGAGACCCAGTACTTC. The chain employs TRBV11-2 and TRBJ2-5; weak D call: TRBD1 (6 bases). The CDR3 consists of 14 residues. Germline V lookup: CDR1 SGHAT, CDR2 FQNNGV. The V end was cut by 3 bases, the J end by 5 bases, with 13 bases between.

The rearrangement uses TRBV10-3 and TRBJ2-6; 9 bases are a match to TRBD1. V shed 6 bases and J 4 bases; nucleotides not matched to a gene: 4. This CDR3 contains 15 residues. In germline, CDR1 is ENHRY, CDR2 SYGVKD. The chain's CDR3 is CAIRRTGAGANVLTF. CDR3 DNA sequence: TGTGCCATCAGAAGGACAGGGGCCGGGGCCAACGTCCTGACTTTC.

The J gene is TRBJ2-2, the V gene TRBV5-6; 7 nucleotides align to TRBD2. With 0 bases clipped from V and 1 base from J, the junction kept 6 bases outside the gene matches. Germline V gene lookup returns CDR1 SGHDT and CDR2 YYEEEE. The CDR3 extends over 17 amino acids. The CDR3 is CASSLEGGSLNTGELFF. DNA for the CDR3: TGTGCCAGCAGCTTGGAGGGCGGGAGCCTGAACACCGGGGAGCTGTTTTTT.

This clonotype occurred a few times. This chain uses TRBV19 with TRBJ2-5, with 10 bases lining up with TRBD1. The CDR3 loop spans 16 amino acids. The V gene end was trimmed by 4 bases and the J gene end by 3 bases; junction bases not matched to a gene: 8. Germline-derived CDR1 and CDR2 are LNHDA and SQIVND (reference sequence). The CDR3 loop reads CASSTYRDRGKETQYF. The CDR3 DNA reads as TGTGCCAGTAGTACCTACCGGGACAGGGGTAAAGAGACCCAGTACTTC.

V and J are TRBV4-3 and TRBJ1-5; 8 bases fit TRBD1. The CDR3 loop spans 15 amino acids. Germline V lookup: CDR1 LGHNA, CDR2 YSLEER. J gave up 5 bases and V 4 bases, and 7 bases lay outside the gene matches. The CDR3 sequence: CASSPPTGADQPQHF. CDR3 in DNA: TGCGCCAGCAGCCCTCCGACAGGGGCGGATCAGCCCCAGCATTTT.

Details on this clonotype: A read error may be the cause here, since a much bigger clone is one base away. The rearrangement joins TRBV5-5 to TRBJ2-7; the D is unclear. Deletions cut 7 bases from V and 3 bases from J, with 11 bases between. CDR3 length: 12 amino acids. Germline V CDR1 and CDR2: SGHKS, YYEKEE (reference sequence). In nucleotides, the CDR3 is TGTGCCAGCGGCGAGAAAGACTACGAGCAGTACTTC. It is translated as CASGEKDYEQYF.

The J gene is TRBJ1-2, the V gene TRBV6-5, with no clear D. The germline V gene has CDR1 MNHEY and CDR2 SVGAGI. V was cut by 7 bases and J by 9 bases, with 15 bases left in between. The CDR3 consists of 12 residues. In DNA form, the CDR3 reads TGTGCCAGCACCGACCATAGGGTCCGCTACACCTTC. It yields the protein CASTDHRVRYTF.

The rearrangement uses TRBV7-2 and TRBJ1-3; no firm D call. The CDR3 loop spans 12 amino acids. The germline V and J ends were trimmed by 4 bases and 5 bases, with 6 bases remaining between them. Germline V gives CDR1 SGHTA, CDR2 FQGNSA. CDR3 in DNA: TGTGCCAGCAGCTCTGACAGAAACACCATATATTTT. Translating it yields CASSSDRNTIYF.

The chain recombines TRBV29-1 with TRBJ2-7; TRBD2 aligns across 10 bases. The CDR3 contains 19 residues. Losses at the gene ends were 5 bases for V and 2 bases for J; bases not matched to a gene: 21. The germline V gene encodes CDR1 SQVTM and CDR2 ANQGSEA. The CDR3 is CSVLPPSGSPQSGAYEQYF. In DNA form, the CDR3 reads TGCAGCGTTCTACCGCCTAGCGGGAGTCCTCAGAGTGGGGCCTACGAGCAGTACTTC.

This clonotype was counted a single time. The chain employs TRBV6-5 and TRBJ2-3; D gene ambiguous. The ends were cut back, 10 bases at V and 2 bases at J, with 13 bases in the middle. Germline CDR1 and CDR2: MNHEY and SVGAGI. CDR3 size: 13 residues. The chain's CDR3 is CAISSHPTDTQYF. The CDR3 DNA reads TGTGCCATCAGCTCCCACCCCACAGATACGCAGTATTTT.

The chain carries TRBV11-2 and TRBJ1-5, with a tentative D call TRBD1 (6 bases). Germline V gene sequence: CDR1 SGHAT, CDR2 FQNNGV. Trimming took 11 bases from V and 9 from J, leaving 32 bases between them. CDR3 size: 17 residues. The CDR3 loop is CAWSTSRTTGRFSPQHF. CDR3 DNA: TGTGCCTGGAGTACCTCTCGGACAACAGGGCGGTTTTCGCCCCAGCATTTT.

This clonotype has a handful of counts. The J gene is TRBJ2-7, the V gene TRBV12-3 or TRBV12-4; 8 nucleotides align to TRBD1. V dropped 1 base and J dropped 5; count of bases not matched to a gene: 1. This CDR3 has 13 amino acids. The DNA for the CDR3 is TGTGCCAGCAGTTTAGGCAGGGGGCACGAGCAGTACTTC. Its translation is CASSLGRGHEQYF.